The 2 T cell receptor beta chains below all came from one sample that was sequenced in a study of T-cell reconstitution after alpha-beta-depleted transplantation in children. The TCRbeta library was prepared with unique molecular identifiers. TCRdb redid the calling of the PCR reads with MiXCR, one entry per CDR3 protein. The table lists almost 600,000 distinct CDR3 sequences, over 20% of them singletons. The source was PBMCs, collected before TCRalphabeta/CD19-depleted stem cell transplant. The receptor set was obtained from a boy younger than two with Wiskott-Aldrich syndrome, due to receive a stem cell transplant.

This clonotype has only a few counts. The gene calls are TRBV5-1 and TRBJ2-3, with D possibly matching TRBD2 (5 bases). The germline V and J ends were trimmed by 4 bases and 3 bases, with 15 bases remaining between them. Germline V gene sequence: CDR1 SGHRS, CDR2 YFSETQ. The CDR3 contains 15 residues. Written as DNA, the CDR3 is TGCGCCAGCAGCGCCGGGGTGGGGAAGACAGATACGCAGTATTTT. Translation: CASSAGVGKTDTQYF.

The chain uses TRBV6-5 and TRBJ1-1; D is unresolved. Germline CDR1 MNHEY, CDR2 SVGAGI. V lost 4 bases, J lost 1 base, and 13 bases lay in between. The CDR3 is 15 amino acids. CDR3 in DNA: TGTGCCAGCAGTTCCGGGCCTTTTCGGAACACTGAAGCTTTCTTT. Translation: CASSSGPFRNTEAFF.